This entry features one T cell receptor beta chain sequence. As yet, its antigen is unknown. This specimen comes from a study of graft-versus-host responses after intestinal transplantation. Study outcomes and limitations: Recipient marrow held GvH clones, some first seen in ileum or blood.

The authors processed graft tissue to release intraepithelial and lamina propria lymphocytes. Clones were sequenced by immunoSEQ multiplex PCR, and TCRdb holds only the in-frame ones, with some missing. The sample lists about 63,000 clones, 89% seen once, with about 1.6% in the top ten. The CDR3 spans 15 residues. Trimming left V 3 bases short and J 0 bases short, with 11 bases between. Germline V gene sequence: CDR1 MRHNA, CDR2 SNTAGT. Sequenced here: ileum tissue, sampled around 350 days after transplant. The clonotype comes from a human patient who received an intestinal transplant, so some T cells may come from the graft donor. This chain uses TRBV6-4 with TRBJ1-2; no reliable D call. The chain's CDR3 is CASSEEAGSNYGYTF. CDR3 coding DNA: TGTGCCAGCAGTGAGGAGGCAGGCTCTAACTATGGCTACACCTTC.